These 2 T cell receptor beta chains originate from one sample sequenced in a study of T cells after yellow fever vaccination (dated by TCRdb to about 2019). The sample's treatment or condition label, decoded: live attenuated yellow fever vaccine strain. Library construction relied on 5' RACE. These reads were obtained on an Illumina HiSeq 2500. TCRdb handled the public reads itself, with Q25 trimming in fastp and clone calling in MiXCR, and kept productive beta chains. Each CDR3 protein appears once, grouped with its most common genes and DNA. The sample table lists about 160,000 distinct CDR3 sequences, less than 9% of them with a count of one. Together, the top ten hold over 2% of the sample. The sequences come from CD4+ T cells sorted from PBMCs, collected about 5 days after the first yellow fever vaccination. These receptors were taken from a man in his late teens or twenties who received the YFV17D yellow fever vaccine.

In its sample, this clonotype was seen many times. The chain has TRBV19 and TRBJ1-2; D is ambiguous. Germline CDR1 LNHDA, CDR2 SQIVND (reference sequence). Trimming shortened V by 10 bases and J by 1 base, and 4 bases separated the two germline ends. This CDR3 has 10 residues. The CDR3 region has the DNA TGTGCCATTATTAACTATGGCTACACCTTC. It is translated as CAIINYGYTF.

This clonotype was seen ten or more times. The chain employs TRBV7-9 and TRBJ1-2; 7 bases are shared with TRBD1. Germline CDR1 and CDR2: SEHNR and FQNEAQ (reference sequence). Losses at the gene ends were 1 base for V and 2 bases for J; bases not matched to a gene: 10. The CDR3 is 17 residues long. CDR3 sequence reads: CASSLGRLRDSNYGYTF. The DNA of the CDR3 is TGTGCCAGCAGCTTAGGGCGGCTTAGGGACAGCAACTATGGCTACACCTTC.